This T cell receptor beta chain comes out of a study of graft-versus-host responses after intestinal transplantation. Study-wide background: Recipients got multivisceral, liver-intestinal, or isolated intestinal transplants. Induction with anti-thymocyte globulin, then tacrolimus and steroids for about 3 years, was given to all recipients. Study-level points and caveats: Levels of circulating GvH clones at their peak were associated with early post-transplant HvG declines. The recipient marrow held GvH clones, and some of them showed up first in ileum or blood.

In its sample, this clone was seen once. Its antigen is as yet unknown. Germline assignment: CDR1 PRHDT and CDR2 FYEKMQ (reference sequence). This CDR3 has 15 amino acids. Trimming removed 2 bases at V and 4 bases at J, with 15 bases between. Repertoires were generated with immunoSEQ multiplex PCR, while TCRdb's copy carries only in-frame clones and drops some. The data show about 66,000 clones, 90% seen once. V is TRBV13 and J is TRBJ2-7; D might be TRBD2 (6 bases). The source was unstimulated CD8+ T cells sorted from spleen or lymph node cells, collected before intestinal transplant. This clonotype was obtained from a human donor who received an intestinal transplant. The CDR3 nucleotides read TGTGCCAGCAGCTTAATGGTGGGTCGGGGGTACGAGCAGTACTTC. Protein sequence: CASSLMVGRGYEQYF. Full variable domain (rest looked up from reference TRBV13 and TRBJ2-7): AAGVIQSPRHLIKEKRETATLKCYPIPRHDTVYWYQQGPGQDPQFLISFYEKMQSDKGSIPDRFSAQQFSDYHSELNMSSLELGDSALYFCASSLMVGRGYEQYFGPGTRLTVT.